These T cell receptor beta chains were read from a single sample in a study of shared clonotypes between healthy human individuals. Some clones are missing from TCRdb's copy, which holds only in-frame ones; the method was immunoSEQ multiplex PCR. The sample has some 2,000,000 clones; less than 95% are singletons. What was sequenced was naive CD8+ T cells sorted from blood. These TCRs come from a young man in good health. Each CDR3 is given without its conserved first and last residue. Clone size, where shown, is once, few, many, or a class for clones that have expanded.

>TRBV9|TRBJ2-2|-
ASSVEDGSTGELF
>TRBV7-9|TRBJ1-2|-
ASSTDSNYGYT
>TRBV28|TRBJ1-1|-
ASSFETNTEAF
>TRBV7-9|TRBJ2-7|-
ASSLVPPWAYEQY
>TRBV6-1|TRBJ2-5|-
ASSVPTGETQY
>TRBV5-1|TRBJ2-1|-
ASSLAGSTSYNEQF
>TRBV4-1|TRBJ2-2|-
ASSQGANTGELF
>TRBV7-9|TRBJ1-1|-
ASRETGGAGRTEAF
>TRBV7-9|TRBJ1-2|-
ASSFGVDYT
>TRBV4-1|TRBJ1-1|once
ASSQGAGGTEAF
>TRBV27|TRBJ1-4|-
ASSLGGAHSNEKLF
>TRBV30|TRBJ1-3|-
AWSAEVFSGNTIY
>TRBV5-1|TRBJ2-2|-
ASSSGDPYTGELF
>TRBV7-7|TRBJ2-2|-
ASSLDPTGELF
>TRBV10-3|TRBJ1-1|-
AISDTGQGWNTEAF
>TRBV7-8|TRBJ1-1|-
ASSLAHLGPNTEAF
>TRBV6-5|TRBJ2-1|-
ASSPLGVMYEQF
>TRBV4-1|TRBJ1-3|-
ASSQESTGLFTIY
>TRBV30|TRBJ2-1|-
AWKVAEGYNEQF
>TRBV28|TRBJ1-5|-
ASSLGIVDRDNQPQH
>TRBV27|TRBJ2-7|-
ASSSSGAHEQY
>TRBV4-2|TRBJ2-7|-
ASSQEMGPEQY
>TRBV4-3|TRBJ1-3|-
ASSQGQGAEGNTIY
>TRBV2|TRBJ1-5|-
ASSKRSDRDNQPQH
>TRBV13|TRBJ2-2|-
ASSETAAGELF
>TRBV5-1|TRBJ2-7|-
ASSFRDGSAYEQY
>TRBV9|TRBJ2-7|-
ASSATGAPTYEQY
>TRBV29-1|TRBJ2-2|-
SVDRGSTGELF
>TRBV5-4|TRBJ2-3|few
ASSSGTDTQY
>TRBV5-1|TRBJ2-5|-
ASSLEGGPFQETQY
>TRBV6-5|TRBJ2-2|-
ASSYEGANTGELF
>TRBV5-6|TRBJ2-1|-
ASSLALWLAGGSDNEQF
>TRBV9|TRBJ2-7|-
ASSARTSGIYSYEQY
>TRBV4-3|TRBJ1-3|-
ASSQDKGPGNTIY
>TRBV25-1|TRBJ1-2|-
ASSELGDYGYT
>TRBV27|TRBJ2-7|-
ASSSPRQGRYEQY
>TRBV21-1|TRBJ2-3|-
ASNAVAGQEDTQY
>TRBV2|TRBJ2-2|-
ASYAASTPTGELF
>TRBV5-6|TRBJ1-2|-
ASSSGGQPLHGYT
>TRBV5-1|TRBJ2-7|-
ASSLALGNSYEQY
>TRBV5-1|TRBJ1-1|-
ASSLAGVGTEAF
>TRBV11-2|TRBJ1-6|-
ASSLFPQGNSPLH
>TRBV4-3|TRBJ2-7|-
ASSQDRVASYEQY
>TRBV4-1|TRBJ1-4|-
ASSRNAEGDEKLF
>TRBV2|TRBJ2-3|once
ASKSYGEYTDTQY
>TRBV27|TRBJ2-1|-
ASSRTLAGGTNEQF
>TRBV30|TRBJ2-3|-
ALEAGTDTQY
>TRBV5-1|TRBJ2-7|-
ASSSGLDSSKGAYEQY
>TRBV2|TRBJ2-7|-
ASSEAGLQGAGEQY
>TRBV5-1|TRBJ2-1|-
ASSFWTGDAEQF
>TRBV7-6|TRBJ2-2|-
ASSPLTAGVYTGELF
>TRBV27|TRBJ2-7|-
ASSPLRTEEQY